Following are 20 T cell receptor beta chains from one sample sequenced in a study of OX40 agonist ivuxolimab in advanced cancers. Assay used: immunoSEQ multiplex PCR; TCRdb lists only in-frame clones, some missing. The table includes under 55,000 clones, roughly four fifths detected once. Sequencing was performed on CD4+ or CD8+ T cells sorted from blood, taken in a trial of the OX40 agonist ivuxolimab. The receptors were gathered from an adult with an advanced solid tumor such as melanoma, head and neck, liver or kidney cancer.

The CDR3 DNA follows: TGTGCCAGCAATCGGGGTACCGGGGAGCTGTTTTTT. It yields the protein CASNRGTGELFF. V and J are TRBV25-1 and TRBJ2-2; D might be TRBD2 (5 bases). CDR1 and CDR2 (germline): MGHDK, SYGVNS. CDR3 size: 12 residues. V lost 7 bases and J 5 bases, leaving 8 bases between the germline ends.

CDR3 nucleotide sequence: TGTGCCAGCTCACCACTCCGGGACAGTTATAATTCACCCCTCCACTTT. Protein: CASSPLRDSYNSPLHF. This chain connects TRBV18 to TRBJ1-6; 7 nucleotides match TRBD1. The V gene end was trimmed by 1 base and the J gene end by 4 bases; junction bases not matched to a gene: 4. Looked up from germline, CDR1 is KGHSH and CDR2 is LQKENI. The CDR3 is made up of 16 amino acids.

This chain links TRBV5-5 with TRBJ2-2, with D uncertain. This CDR3 contains 12 residues. V was trimmed by 5 bases and J by 1 base, leaving 3 bases between them. Germline CDR1 reads SGHKS; CDR2 reads YYEKEE (reference sequence). The CDR3 loop is CASRQNTGELFF. DNA of the CDR3: TGTGCCAGCAGGCAGAACACCGGGGAGCTGTTTTTT.

This clone was counted only a few times. The chain links TRBV11-3 to TRBJ1-1, with D hard to call. The CDR3 has 13 residues. Trimming took off 1 base at V and 1 base at J, with 4 bases between the two ends. The V gene's germline CDR1 is SGHNT and CDR2 YENEEA. CDR3 sequence (DNA): TGTGCCAGCAGCTTAGGTGGGAACACTGAAGCTTTCTTT. Translating gives CASSLGGNTEAFF.

Here the CDR3 reads CASSAGQQETQYF. Here the CDR3 DNA reads TGTGCCAGCTCAGCGGGACAGCAAGAGACCCAGTACTTC. V gene TRBV18 combines with J gene TRBJ2-5; the D gene is possibly TRBD1 (7 bases). Deletions cut 5 bases from V and 2 bases from J, with 9 bases between. The CDR3 has 13 amino acids. The V gene's germline CDR1 is KGHSH and CDR2 LQKENI. Variable domain in full (rest from reference TRBV18 and TRBJ2-5): NAGVMQNPRHLVRRRGQEARLRCSPMKGHSHVYWYRQLPEEGLKFMVYLQKENIIDESGMPKERFSAEFPKEGPSILRIQQVVRGDSAAYFCASSAGQQETQYFGPGTRLLVL.

The chain joins TRBV29-1 to TRBJ1-1; D gene unclear. This CDR3 is 12 amino acids long. From germline, CDR1 is SQVTM and CDR2 ANQGSEA. V dropped 4 bases and J dropped 0 bases, with 6 bases sitting between them. This chain's CDR3 is CSVAQMNTEAFF. In DNA, the CDR3 is TGCAGCGTTGCCCAAATGAACACTGAAGCTTTCTTT.

The chain is built from TRBV9 and TRBJ2-5; TRBD2 aligns across 12 bases. Germline assignment: CDR1 SGDLS and CDR2 YYNGEE. This CDR3 has 15 residues. Trimming removed 3 bases from V and 2 bases from J; junction bases left unmatched: 2. The CDR3 region has the DNA TGTGCCAGCAGCGGAACTAGCGGGAGGCAAGAGACCCAGTACTTC. Translating gives CASSGTSGRQETQYF.

The CDR3 sequence is CASSIRTGWTGELFF. The CDR3 DNA is TGTGCCAGTAGTATCCGTACAGGGTGGACCGGGGAGCTGTTTTTT. V usage is TRBV19 and J usage is TRBJ2-2; D possibly corresponds to TRBD1 (6 bases). CDR1 is LNHDA and CDR2 is SQIVND in the germline V gene (reference sequence). The CDR3 extends over 15 amino acids. V was cut by 3 bases and J by 5 bases, with 13 bases left in between.

This chain joins TRBV7-9 and TRBJ2-1; 9 positions match TRBD1. Trimming removed 0 bases from V and 7 bases from J; junction bases left unmatched: 1. Germline lookup yields CDR1 SEHNR and CDR2 FQNEAQ (reference sequence). There are 14 residues in the CDR3. The CDR3 sequence is CASSLAGQGNEQFF. CDR3 in DNA: TGTGCCAGCAGCTTAGCCGGACAGGGGAATGAGCAGTTCTTC.

This chain links TRBV6-1 with TRBJ2-3; D remains ambiguous. Germline-derived CDR1 and CDR2 are MNHNS and SASEGT. The ends were cut back, 2 bases at V and 1 base at J, with 7 bases in the middle. The CDR3 spans 14 residues. The CDR3 DNA reads TGTGCCAGCAGTGAAATCGGCCGCACAGATACGCAGTATTTT. This gives the protein CASSEIGRTDTQYF.

The chain carries TRBV15 and TRBJ2-5; D might be TRBD1 or TRBD2, each matching 6 bases. TRBJ2-7 explains the end of the DNA better; the J call may be wrong. Germline CDR1 LNHNV, CDR2 YYDKDF (reference sequence). The length of the CDR3 is 15 residues. CDR3 sequence: CATSREGGQQYEQYF. CDR3 DNA: TGTGCCACCAGCAGAGAGGGGGGACAACAATACGAGCAGTACTTC.

The chain combines TRBV6-5 with TRBJ2-5, with TRBD2 as a possible D gene (6 bases). Germline CDR1 reads MNHEY; CDR2 reads SVGAGI. V lost 4 bases to trimming and J lost 6 bases, with 12 bases between them. This CDR3 has 13 amino acids. The CDR3 coding sequence is TGTGCCAGCAGTTCTTCTGGCGGGAAGACCCAGTACTTC. This gives the protein CASSSSGGKTQYF.

V and J are TRBV7-8 and TRBJ1-5; D might be TRBD1 (6 bases). Germline-derived CDR1 and CDR2 are SGHVS and FQNEAQ. CDR3 length: 14 amino acids. V was cut by 2 bases and J by 4 bases, with 9 bases left in between. CDR3 bases: TGTGCCAGCAGCTTATCCGGGACAAATCAGCCCCAGCATTTT. Protein product: CASSLSGTNQPQHF. The whole variable domain, remainder taken from reference TRBV7-8 and TRBJ1-5, is GAGVSQSPRYKVAKRGQDVALRCDPISGHVSLFWYQQALGQGPEFLTYFQNEAQLDKSGLPSDRFFAERPEGSVSTLKIQRTQQEDSAVYLCASSLSGTNQPQHFGDGTRLSIL.

V usage is TRBV7-8 and J usage is TRBJ1-1; D is possibly TRBD1 (6 bases). CDR3 size: 16 residues. Trimming stripped 1 base from V and 4 bases from J, with 16 bases between. CDR1 is SGHVS and CDR2 is FQNEAQ in the germline V gene. The CDR3 here is CASSLVGGQGGTEAFF. The CDR3 DNA follows: TGTGCCAGCAGCTTAGTGGGGGGGCAGGGAGGCACTGAAGCTTTCTTT.

The J gene is TRBJ2-2, the V gene TRBV5-1; 10 bases map to TRBD2. The CDR3 totals 16 residues. J gave up 4 bases and V 3 bases, and 6 bases lay outside the gene matches. The V gene's germline CDR1 is SGHRS and CDR2 YFSETQ. CDR3 in DNA: TGCGCCAGCAGCTATTCTAGCGGGGGTGCCACCGGGGAGCTGTTTTTT. Its translation: CASSYSSGGATGELFF.

The chain is built from TRBV2 and TRBJ2-5, with 10 bases that match TRBD2. Looked up from germline, CDR1 is SNHLY and CDR2 is FYNNEI. The CDR3 sequence is 15 residues long. V lost 2 bases to trimming and J lost 6 bases; unmatched junction nucleotides: 6. This CDR3 is CASSEYSGGTQTQYF. The CDR3 region has the DNA TGTGCCAGCAGTGAATATAGCGGGGGGACCCAGACCCAGTACTTC.

The chain recombines TRBV23-1 with TRBJ2-7; D may be TRBD1 (7 bases). TRBV23-1 is designated an ORF whose function remains uncertain. With 0 bases removed from V and 3 bases from J, the gap between germline ends came to 12 bases. This CDR3 is 15 amino acids long. The CDR3 DNA reads TGCGCCAGCAGTCAATCGCGGCAGGGGGGCTACGAGCAGTACTTC. Translation gives CASSQSRQGGYEQYF.

The sample holds a few counts of this clone. The V and J genes are TRBV4-1 and TRBJ2-1, with TRBD2 identical over 7 bases. The CDR3 has 17 amino acids. Looked up from germline, CDR1 is MGHRA and CDR2 is YSYEKL. The J segment lost 2 bases and the V segment lost 2 bases, leaving 9 bases of the junction unmatched. The CDR3 loop is CASSQFEKLAAYNEQFF. CDR3 in DNA: TGCGCCAGCAGCCAATTCGAGAAGCTAGCGGCCTACAATGAGCAGTTCTTC.

CDR3 loop: CASRITTDTQYF. The CDR3 coding sequence is TGTGCCAGCCGGATCACGACAGATACGCAGTATTTT. The chain carries TRBV2 and TRBJ2-3; D is undetermined. This CDR3 comprises 12 residues. Trimming pared 8 bases from V and 3 bases from J, leaving 9 bases between. Germline V gives CDR1 SNHLY, CDR2 FYNNEI.

To note about this clone: This sample includes further DNA sequences coding for the same CDR3. This chain joins TRBV9 and TRBJ1-3, with D unclear. Germline CDR1 is SGDLS and CDR2 is YYNGEE. The V end was cut by 5 bases, the J end by 1 base, with 4 bases between. The CDR3 runs to 12 residues. This chain's CDR3 is CASRGSGNTIYF. Written as DNA, the CDR3 is TGTGCCAGCAGAGGGTCTGGAAACACCATATATTTT.